The rows below give T cell receptor beta chains drawn from one sample of a study of blood T cell repertoires in COVID-19. The assay was immunoSEQ multiplex PCR, and TCRdb's table has in-frame clones only and misses some. This sample yields about 180,000 clones, of which about 84% are seen a single time; 7.5% to 10% belongs to the top ten. Sequenced: PBMCs or T cells enriched from blood (not recorded which). These TCRs come from a woman younger than 45 who had recovered from COVID-19. Each CDR3 is given with its conserved first and last residue. Each record gives: V gene, CDR3 protein.

v_call: TRBV10-3; cdr3_aa: CAISPNLAGGPNNEQFF
v_call: TRBV2; cdr3_aa: CASSEEGTSQPQHF
v_call: TRBV28; cdr3_aa: CASRIRGISNQPQHF
v_call: TRBV2; cdr3_aa: CASTSGVFGNEQFF
v_call: TRBV4-2; cdr3_aa: CASSQGRNTEAFF
v_call: TRBV24-1; cdr3_aa: CATSKQGFDGYTF
v_call: TRBV11-2; cdr3_aa: CASSLSRGADSPLHF
v_call: TRBV29-1; cdr3_aa: CSVEDLLDPADTEAFF
v_call: TRBV27; cdr3_aa: CASSLDRARYPYEQYF
v_call: TRBV4-1; cdr3_aa: CASSQGRNTEAFF
v_call: TRBV5-1; cdr3_aa: CASSSPQGADTEAFF
v_call: TRBV3-1/TRBV3-2; cdr3_aa: CASSQDGGQGAGELFF
v_call: TRBV19; cdr3_aa: CASSIDRRNEQYF
v_call: TRBV6-5; cdr3_aa: CASREKTDYNSPLHF
v_call: TRBV5-1; cdr3_aa: CASSFGGQSSYNSPLHF
v_call: TRBV12-3/TRBV12-4; cdr3_aa: CASSLGAGEQYF
v_call: TRBV18; cdr3_aa: CASSPPRQGNGYTF
v_call: TRBV19; cdr3_aa: CASSPPRGDYYGYTF
v_call: TRBV19; cdr3_aa: CASTTGFVSPLHF
v_call: TRBV5-1; cdr3_aa: CASSFKGGALETQYF
v_call: TRBV7-2; cdr3_aa: CASSTGLAGPTRVGQFF
v_call: TRBV2; cdr3_aa: CASIGTSSDTQYF
v_call: TRBV24-1; cdr3_aa: CATNKAGGEDTQYF
v_call: TRBV6-5; cdr3_aa: CASSYSWDRAGNTIYF
v_call: TRBV4-1; cdr3_aa: CASSQADRSYGYTF
v_call: TRBV2; cdr3_aa: CASSLAGEVDEQFF
v_call: TRBV28; cdr3_aa: CASSFGGGEDTQYF
v_call: TRBV3-1/TRBV3-2; cdr3_aa: CASSQAREGPVPEQFF
v_call: TRBV7-9; cdr3_aa: CASSQGTGDGELFF
v_call: TRBV29-1; cdr3_aa: CSVTTGLAGIYEQYF
v_call: TRBV4-1; cdr3_aa: CASSPQPQASSPLHF
v_call: TRBV20-1; cdr3_aa: CSARDSPQYF
v_call: TRBV12-3/TRBV12-4; cdr3_aa: CASRNGQGHEQYF
v_call: TRBV3-1/TRBV3-2; cdr3_aa: CASSPNPGAGVHEQYF
v_call: TRBV6-5; cdr3_aa: CASSLNRDTEAFF
v_call: TRBV5-1; cdr3_aa: CASSIGQGGELFF
v_call: TRBV4-1; cdr3_aa: CASSQSPSGFVSNEQFF
v_call: TRBV30; cdr3_aa: CAWSAGSRGTEEAFF
v_call: TRBV28; cdr3_aa: CASSLSGKRTEAFF
v_call: TRBV6-6; cdr3_aa: CASGSFSYEQYF
v_call: TRBV29-1; cdr3_aa: CSVEGVRLTAGGYNEQFF
v_call: TRBV10-3; cdr3_aa: CAISDGEGLEQYF
v_call: TRBV21-1; cdr3_aa: CASSLLTGQVLAKNIQYF
v_call: TRBV28; cdr3_aa: CASSAMTGRIHYEQYF
v_call: TRBV9; cdr3_aa: CASTGSPGELFF
v_call: TRBV6-5; cdr3_aa: CASSYDRGLYEQYF